Below, one T cell receptor (beta chain) is given with its context. The antigen is undetermined. Assay: immunoSEQ multiplex PCR; the TCRdb copy retains only in-frame clones and omits some. The sample holds roughly 45,000 clones; approximately 85% are singletons and the top ten take around 2.2%. The data belong to a study of lymphopenia after photon versus proton radiotherapy. Study results and limitations: Oligoclonal CD8+ Temra expansion after nadir drove photon patients' diversity drop. Photon-treated patients lost naive T cells and TCR diversity; proton-treated stayed stable. A bigger post-nadir fall in TCR diversity correlated inversely with survival time in deceased patients.

In germline, CDR1 is MNHEY, CDR2 SVGAGI. This CDR3 region has 13 residues. The V gene lost 6 bases and the J gene lost 5 bases, with 13 bases spanning the gap. The receptor was isolated from a man aged 35-49 years with gastric cancer. The sample consisted of peripheral blood, taken from a patient treated with photon-based radiotherapy. This sequence joins TRBV6-5 and TRBJ2-5; D may match TRBD1 or TRBD2 (7 bases each). The CDR3, as DNA: TGTGCCAGCAGCTACAGGGGAGGGGAGACCCAGTACTTC. Translation gives CASSYRGGETQYF.